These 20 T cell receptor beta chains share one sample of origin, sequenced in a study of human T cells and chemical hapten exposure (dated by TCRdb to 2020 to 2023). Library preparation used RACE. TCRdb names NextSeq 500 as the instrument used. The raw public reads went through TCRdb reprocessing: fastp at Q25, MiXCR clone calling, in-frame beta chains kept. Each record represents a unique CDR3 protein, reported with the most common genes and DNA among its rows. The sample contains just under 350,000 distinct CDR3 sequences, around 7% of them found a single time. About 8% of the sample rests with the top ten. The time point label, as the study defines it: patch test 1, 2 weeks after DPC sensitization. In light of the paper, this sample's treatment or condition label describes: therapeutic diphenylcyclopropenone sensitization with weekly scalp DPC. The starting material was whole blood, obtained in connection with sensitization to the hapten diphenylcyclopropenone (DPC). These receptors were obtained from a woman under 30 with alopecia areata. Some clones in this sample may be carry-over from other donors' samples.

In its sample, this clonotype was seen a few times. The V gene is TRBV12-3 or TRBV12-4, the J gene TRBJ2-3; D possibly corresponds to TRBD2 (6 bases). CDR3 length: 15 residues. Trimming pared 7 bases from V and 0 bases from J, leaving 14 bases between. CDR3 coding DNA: TGTGCCAGCACCGAACCGGGACTTAGCACAGATACGCAGTATTTT. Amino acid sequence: CASTEPGLSTDTQYF.

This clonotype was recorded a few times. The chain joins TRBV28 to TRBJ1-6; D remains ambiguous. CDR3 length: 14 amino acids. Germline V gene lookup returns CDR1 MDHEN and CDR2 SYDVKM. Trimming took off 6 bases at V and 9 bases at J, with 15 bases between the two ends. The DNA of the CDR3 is TGTGCCAGCAGCGAACTGGTGGGGAGTTCACCCCTCCACTTT. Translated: CASSELVGSSPLHF.

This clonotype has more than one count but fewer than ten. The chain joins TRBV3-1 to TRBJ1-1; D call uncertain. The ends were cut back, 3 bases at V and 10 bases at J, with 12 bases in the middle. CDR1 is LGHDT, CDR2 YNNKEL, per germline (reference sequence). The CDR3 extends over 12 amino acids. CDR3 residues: CASSHPGTAAFF. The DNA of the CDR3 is TGTGCCAGCAGCCACCCAGGAACCGCAGCTTTCTTT.

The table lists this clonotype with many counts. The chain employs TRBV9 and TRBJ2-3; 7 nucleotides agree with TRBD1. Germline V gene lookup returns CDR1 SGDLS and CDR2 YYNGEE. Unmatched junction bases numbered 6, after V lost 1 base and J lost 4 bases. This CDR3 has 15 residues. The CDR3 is CASSVHRGISDTQYF. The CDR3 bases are TGTGCCAGCAGCGTACACAGGGGAATATCAGATACGCAGTATTTT.

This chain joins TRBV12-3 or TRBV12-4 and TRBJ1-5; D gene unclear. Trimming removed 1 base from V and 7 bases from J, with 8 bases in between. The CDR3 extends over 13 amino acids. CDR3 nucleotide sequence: TGTGCCAGCAGTTTAGGTTCTTGGCAGCCCCAGCATTTT. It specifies CASSLGSWQPQHF.

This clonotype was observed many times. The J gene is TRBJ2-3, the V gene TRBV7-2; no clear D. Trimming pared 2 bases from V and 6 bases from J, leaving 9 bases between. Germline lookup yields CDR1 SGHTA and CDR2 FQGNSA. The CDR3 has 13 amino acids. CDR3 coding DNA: TGTGCCAGCAGCTTAAAAGTGGCGGATACGCAGTATTTT. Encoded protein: CASSLKVADTQYF.

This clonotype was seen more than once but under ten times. The chain's CDR3 is CASSFPGVINEQYF. In DNA, the CDR3 is TGTGCCAGCAGTTTTCCCGGGGTCATCAACGAGCAGTACTTC. The genes are TRBV12-3 or TRBV12-4 and TRBJ2-7, with D possibly being TRBD2 (5 bases). This CDR3 spans 14 amino acids. V was cut by 3 bases and J by 5 bases, with 14 bases left in between.

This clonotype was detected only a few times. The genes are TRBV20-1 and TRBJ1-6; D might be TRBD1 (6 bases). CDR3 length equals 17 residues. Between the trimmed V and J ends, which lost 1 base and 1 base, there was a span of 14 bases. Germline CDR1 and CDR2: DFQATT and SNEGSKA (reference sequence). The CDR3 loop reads CSARVVQGPSYNSPLHF. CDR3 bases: TGCAGTGCTAGAGTCGTACAGGGTCCTTCCTATAATTCACCCCTCCACTTT.

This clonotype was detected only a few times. The CDR3 sequence is CASNRGAMNTGELFF. CDR3 coding DNA: TGTGCCAGCAACCGAGGGGCCATGAACACCGGGGAGCTGTTTTTT. The chain uses TRBV12-3 or TRBV12-4 and TRBJ2-2; TRBD1 or TRBD2 may be the D gene (5 bases each). The ends were cut back, 7 bases at V and 1 base at J, with 13 bases in the middle. This CDR3 spans 15 amino acids.

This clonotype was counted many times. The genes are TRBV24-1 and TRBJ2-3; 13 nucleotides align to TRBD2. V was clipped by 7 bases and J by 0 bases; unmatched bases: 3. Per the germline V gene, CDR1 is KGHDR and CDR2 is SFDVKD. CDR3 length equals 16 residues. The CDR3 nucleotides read TGTGCCACCAGCGGGACTAGCGGGGAGAGCACAGATACGCAGTATTTT. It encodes CATSGTSGESTDTQYF.

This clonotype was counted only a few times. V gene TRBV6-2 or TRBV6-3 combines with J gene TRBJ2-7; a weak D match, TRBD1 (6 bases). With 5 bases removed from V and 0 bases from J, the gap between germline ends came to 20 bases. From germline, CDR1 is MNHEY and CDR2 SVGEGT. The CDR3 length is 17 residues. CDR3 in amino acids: CASSRPAGTPRSYEQYF. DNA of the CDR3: TGTGCCAGCAGTCGACCCGCCGGGACACCTCGCTCCTACGAGCAGTACTTC.

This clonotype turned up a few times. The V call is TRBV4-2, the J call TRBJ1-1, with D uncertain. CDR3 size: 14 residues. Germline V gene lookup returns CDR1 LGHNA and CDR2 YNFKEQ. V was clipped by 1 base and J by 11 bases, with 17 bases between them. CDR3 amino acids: CASSQGAGKVGAFF. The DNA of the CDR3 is TGTGCCAGCAGCCAAGGGGCGGGAAAAGTTGGGGCTTTCTTT.

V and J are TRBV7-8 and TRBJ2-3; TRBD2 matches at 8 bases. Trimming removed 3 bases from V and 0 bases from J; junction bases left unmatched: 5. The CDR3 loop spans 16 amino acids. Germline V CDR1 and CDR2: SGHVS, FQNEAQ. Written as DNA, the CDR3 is TGTGCCAGCAGCTTTGAGGCGGGGGGTAGCACAGATACGCAGTATTTT. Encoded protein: CASSFEAGGSTDTQYF.

CDR3 in DNA: TGTGCCAGCAGAACTCATGGCCGGGGACTAGCGGTATTAAGCTCCTACAATGAGCAGTTCTTC. It yields the protein CASRTHGRGLAVLSSYNEQFF. The rearrangement links TRBV12-3 or TRBV12-4 to TRBJ2-1; TRBD2 aligns across 11 bases. The CDR3 runs 21 residues. The V segment lost 6 bases and the J segment 0 bases; nucleotides outside the gene matches: 19.

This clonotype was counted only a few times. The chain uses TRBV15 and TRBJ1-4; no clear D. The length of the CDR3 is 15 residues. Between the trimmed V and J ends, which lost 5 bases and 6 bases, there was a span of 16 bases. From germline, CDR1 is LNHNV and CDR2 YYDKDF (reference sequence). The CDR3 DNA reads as TGTGCCACCAGCTTCGCCCCCGGCGCAGATGAAAAACTGTTTTTT. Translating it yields CATSFAPGADEKLFF.

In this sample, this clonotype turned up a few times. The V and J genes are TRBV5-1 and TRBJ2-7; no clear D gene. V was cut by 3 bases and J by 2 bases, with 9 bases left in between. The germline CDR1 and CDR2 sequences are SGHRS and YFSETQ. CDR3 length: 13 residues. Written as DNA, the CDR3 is TGCGCCAGCAGCTACACAAGACCCTACGAGCAGTACTTC. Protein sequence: CASSYTRPYEQYF.

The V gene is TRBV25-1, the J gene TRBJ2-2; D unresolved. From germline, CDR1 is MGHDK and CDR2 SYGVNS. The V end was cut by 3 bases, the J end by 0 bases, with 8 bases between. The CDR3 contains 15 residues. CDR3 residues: CASSDWAANTGELFF. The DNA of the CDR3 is TGTGCCAGCAGTGATTGGGCTGCGAACACCGGGGAGCTGTTTTTT.

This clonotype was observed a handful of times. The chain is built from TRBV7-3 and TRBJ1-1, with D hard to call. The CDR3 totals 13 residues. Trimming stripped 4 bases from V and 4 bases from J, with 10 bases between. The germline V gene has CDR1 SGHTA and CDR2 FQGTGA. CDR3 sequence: CASSSESSTEAFF. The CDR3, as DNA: TGTGCCAGCAGCTCCGAGTCCTCCACTGAAGCTTTCTTT.

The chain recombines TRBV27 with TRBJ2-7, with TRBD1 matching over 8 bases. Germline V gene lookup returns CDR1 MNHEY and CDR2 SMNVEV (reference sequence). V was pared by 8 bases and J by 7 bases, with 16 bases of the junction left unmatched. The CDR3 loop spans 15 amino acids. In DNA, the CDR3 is TGTGCCAGCCTCCCGACAGTGACAGGGGCGGGTGAGCAGTACTTC. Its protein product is CASLPTVTGAGEQYF.

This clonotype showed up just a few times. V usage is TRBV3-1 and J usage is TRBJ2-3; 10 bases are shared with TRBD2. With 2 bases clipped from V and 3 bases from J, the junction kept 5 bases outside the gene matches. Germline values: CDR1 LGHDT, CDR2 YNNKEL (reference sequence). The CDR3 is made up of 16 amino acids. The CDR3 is CASSQRERGGTDTQYF. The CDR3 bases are TGTGCCAGCAGCCAAAGGGAGCGGGGGGGGACAGATACGCAGTATTTT.